One sample yielded the 14 T cell receptor beta chains listed below, sequenced in a study of cytomegalovirus exposure and HLA in healthy donors. Vbeta (60) and Jbeta (13) primers were used in the PCR. Using immunoSEQ multiplex PCR, the repertoire was profiled, and TCRdb retains in-frame clones only, with some absent. This sample's table reports under 45,000 clones. Sequencing was carried out using PBMCs. The receptors were gathered from a male donor in good health and CMV-seronegative.

V and J are TRBV4-2 and TRBJ1-2; possible D gene TRBD1, 5 bases. Germline assignment: CDR1 LGHNA and CDR2 YNFKEQ. There are 17 residues in the CDR3. V was clipped by 0 bases and J by 4 bases, with 18 bases between them. As DNA, the CDR3 is TGTGCCAGCAGCCAAGAGGAGACCGGCAGGGAACTCTATGGCTACACCTTC. This encodes CASSQEETGRELYGYTF.

The V gene is TRBV4-1, the J gene TRBJ1-5, with TRBD1 identical over 8 bases. J gave up 9 bases and V 5 bases, and 21 bases lay outside the gene matches. The V gene's germline CDR1 is MGHRA and CDR2 YSYEKL. The CDR3 sequence is 18 residues long. The CDR3 here is CASSELSGGAGTVWPQHF. CDR3 DNA: TGCGCCAGCAGCGAACTTTCAGGGGGCGCGGGGACCGTATGGCCCCAGCATTTT.

The J gene is TRBJ2-1, the V gene TRBV7-2; TRBD2 matches 8 bases. With V trimmed by 5 bases and J by 4 bases, 10 bases remained unmatched. CDR3 length: 16 residues. CDR1 SGHTA and CDR2 FQGNSA come from the germline V gene. CDR3 in amino acids: CASSPLRGGTYNEQFF. The CDR3 coding sequence is TGTGCCAGCAGCCCCCTCCGGGGGGGAACTTACAATGAGCAGTTCTTC.

The chain's CDR3 is CASGQGYEQYF. The CDR3 DNA is TGTGCCAGCGGACAGGGTTACGAGCAGTACTTC. The chain employs TRBV7-9 and TRBJ2-7, with 8 nucleotides matching TRBD1. This CDR3 spans 11 amino acids. Germline CDR1 SEHNR, CDR2 FQNEAQ (reference sequence). The J segment lost 4 bases and the V segment lost 8 bases, leaving 1 base of the junction unmatched.

In nucleotides, the CDR3 is TGCGCCAGCAGCCCAGGGGGTAGCAATCAGCCCCAGCATTTT. Its protein is CASSPGGSNQPQHF. The V call is TRBV4-1, the J call TRBJ1-5; 7 bases align to TRBD1. This CDR3 has 14 residues. Germline values: CDR1 MGHRA, CDR2 YSYEKL. V lost 4 bases and J lost 0; bases outside the gene matches: 0.

This chain links TRBV7-9 with TRBJ1-1; perhaps TRBD1 as D (6 bases). The CDR3 totals 12 residues. With 5 bases removed from V and 10 bases from J, the gap between germline ends came to 14 bases. Germline CDR1 SEHNR, CDR2 FQNEAQ (reference sequence). DNA of the CDR3: TGTGCCAGCAGCGTACAGGGTTTTGGAGCTTTCTTT. Translated, it gives CASSVQGFGAFF.

The J gene is TRBJ2-1, the V gene TRBV28, with unresolved D. Germline loops: CDR1 MDHEN, CDR2 SYDVKM. Between the trimmed V and J ends, which lost 5 bases and 6 bases, there was a span of 14 bases. CDR3 length: 14 amino acids. DNA of the CDR3: TGTGCCAGCAGTGGGCCGCCTGTAGTCAATGAGCAGTTCTTC. Translating it yields CASSGPPVVNEQFF.

This chain links TRBV5-6 with TRBJ1-1; D gene unclear. Trimming removed 4 bases from V and 7 bases from J, with 8 bases in between. The germline V gene has CDR1 SGHDT and CDR2 YYEEEE. The CDR3 has 11 residues. CDR3 in DNA: TGTGCCAGCAGCCAGCCAGGTGAAGCTTTCTTT. Protein: CASSQPGEAFF.

The genes are TRBV5-1 and TRBJ1-1; D is ambiguous. Trimming stripped 3 bases from V and 1 base from J, with 7 bases between. CDR1 is SGHRS and CDR2 is YFSETQ in the germline V gene. The CDR3 is 13 amino acids. The CDR3: CASSSDWNTEAFF. The CDR3, as DNA: TGCGCCAGCAGCTCAGATTGGAACACTGAAGCTTTCTTT.

V usage is TRBV18 and J usage is TRBJ2-7; TRBD2 might be the D (5 bases). Germline V gene lookup returns CDR1 KGHSH and CDR2 LQKENI. This CDR3 has 13 residues. The V end was cut by 1 base, the J end by 4 bases, with 8 bases between. The CDR3, as DNA: TGTGCCAGCTCACCACACGAGGGTTACGAGCAGTACTTC. Residues: CASSPHEGYEQYF. The full variable domain, rest sourced from reference TRBV18 and TRBJ2-7, is NAGVMQNPRHLVRRRGQEARLRCSPMKGHSHVYWYRQLPEEGLKFMVYLQKENIIDESGMPKERFSAEFPKEGPSILRIQQVVRGDSAAYFCASSPHEGYEQYFGPGTRLTVT.

The V gene is TRBV28, the J gene TRBJ1-5; D uncertain. V lost 2 bases and J 7 bases, leaving 3 bases between the germline ends. Germline CDR1 and CDR2: MDHEN and SYDVKM. The CDR3 has 11 amino acids. CDR3 nucleotide sequence: TGTGCCAGCAGTTTACAGCAGCCCCAGCATTTT. Translated: CASSLQQPQHF.

The J gene is TRBJ1-4, the V gene TRBV5-1; tentative D call: TRBD1 (5 bases). V was trimmed by 0 bases and J by 0 bases, leaving 12 bases between them. CDR1 is SGHRS, CDR2 YFSETQ, per germline. This CDR3 is built from 17 residues. The CDR3 DNA follows: TGCGCCAGCAGCTTGGGGCTAATAGGGGCAACTAATGAAAAACTGTTTTTT. It yields the protein CASSLGLIGATNEKLFF.

V gene TRBV2 combines with J gene TRBJ2-1, with TRBD1 as a possible D gene (5 bases). Germline V gene lookup returns CDR1 SNHLY and CDR2 FYNNEI. The CDR3 is made up of 18 amino acids. Deletions cut 8 bases from V and 3 bases from J, with 26 bases between. In DNA, the CDR3 is TGTGCCAGCTGTACCGGCTTCCAAAACAGGAGAGACTACAATGAGCAGTTCTTC. Residues: CASCTGFQNRRDYNEQFF.

The chain has TRBV19 and TRBJ2-5; TRBD2 matches at 8 bases. The ends lost 2 bases at V and 2 bases at J; junction bases unmatched: 4. Germline-derived CDR1 and CDR2 are LNHDA and SQIVND (reference sequence). The CDR3 spans 15 residues. The CDR3 DNA sequence: TGTGCCAGTAGTATAATGCGGGGGGATCAAGAGACCCAGTACTTC. Protein: CASSIMRGDQETQYF.